The 16 T cell receptor beta chains below all came from one sample that was sequenced in a study of T cell responses to AZD1222 COVID-19 vaccine (dated by TCRdb to about 2021). Receptors were amplified or captured by the immunoSEQ multiplex PCR assay. Entries here come from immuneACCESS through TCRdb and include only in-frame sequences with V and J called. Some clones fail to appear in such tables; in the studies checked, an unresolved V gene covers under half of the shortfall, and the cause of the remainder is unknown. In this sample the table shows tens of thousands of clones, 92% of which occur a single time. Around 5.2% of the sample is in the top ten clones. What the time point label conveys for this sample: baseline before first vaccination. The specimen comprised peripheral blood, sampled on day 0 of AZD1222 vaccination. Every receptor here comes from an adult in good health.

The chain couples TRBV27 to TRBJ2-5; 9 bases line up with TRBD2. The junction had 9 bases not matched to a gene; V was cut back by 8 bases and J by 5 bases. Germline lookup yields CDR1 MNHEY and CDR2 SMNVEV (reference sequence). This CDR3 contains 14 residues. Here the CDR3 reads CASSRTSVLETQYF. In DNA, the CDR3 is TGTGCCAGCTCGAGGACTAGCGTTTTGGAGACCCAGTACTTC.

The CDR3 DNA sequence: TGTGCCAGCAGTCTACCGGGCCAAAGGGAAAAACTGTTTTTT. Its translation is CASSLPGQREKLFF. The V gene is TRBV28, the J gene TRBJ1-4; the D is unclear. Trimming took off 5 bases at V and 8 bases at J, with 15 bases between the two ends. Germline V CDR1 and CDR2: MDHEN, SYDVKM. There are 14 residues in the CDR3.

This chain joins TRBV6-5 and TRBJ1-6; D gene uncertain. The CDR3 consists of 13 residues. Between the trimmed V and J ends, which lost 8 bases and 7 bases, there was a span of 12 bases. CDR1 and CDR2 from the germline V gene are MNHEY and SVGAGI. CDR3 region: CASVSTANSPLHF. The CDR3 bases are TGTGCCAGCGTCAGCACGGCGAATTCACCCCTCCACTTT.

The J gene is TRBJ2-1, the V gene TRBV9, with 8 bases lining up with TRBD2. The junction had 13 bases not matched to a gene; V was cut back by 4 bases and J by 7 bases. Per the germline V gene, CDR1 is SGDLS and CDR2 is YYNGEE. This CDR3 contains 16 residues. The CDR3 coding sequence is TGTGCCAGCAGCTTTACACTCGGGACTAGTCCTAATGAGCAGTTCTTC. As protein: CASSFTLGTSPNEQFF.

V gene TRBV27 combines with J gene TRBJ2-3, with 7 bases identical to TRBD1. Germline V lookup: CDR1 MNHEY, CDR2 SMNVEV (reference sequence). The CDR3 is 15 amino acids. V shed 3 bases, J shed 6 bases, and the junction held 9 bases outside the gene matches. This CDR3 reads CASSLYRGPTDTQYF. CDR3 nucleotides: TGTGCCAGCAGTTTGTACAGGGGCCCTACCGATACGCAGTATTTT.

The chain combines TRBV7-2 with TRBJ2-7; D is uncertain. The V end lost 5 bases, the J end lost 3 bases, and 17 bases lay between the germline ends. Germline V CDR1 and CDR2: SGHTA, FQGNSA. CDR3 size: 15 residues. The CDR3 DNA is TGTGCCAGCAGCCCGGCCAGCGCCATAATCTACGAGCAGTACTTC. This gives the protein CASSPASAIIYEQYF.

As to this clone: A junction boundary mismatches the germline segment, possibly from a read error. The genes are TRBV2 and TRBJ1-2; no firm D call. The CDR3 consists of 12 residues. Germline loops: CDR1 SNHLY, CDR2 FYNNEI. The CDR3 DNA reads TGTGCCAGAAGTGGAGGTGGCTATGGCTACACCTTC. It encodes CARSGGGYGYTF.

There are a few counts of this clone. V and J are TRBV7-9 and TRBJ1-5, with D uncertain. The CDR3 extends over 14 amino acids. CDR1 and CDR2 from the germline V gene are SEHNR and FQNEAQ (reference sequence). Deletions cut 5 bases from V and 5 bases from J, with 13 bases between. The CDR3 sequence: CASSPSGTYQPQHF. The CDR3 DNA is TGTGCCAGCAGCCCCTCGGGTACATATCAGCCCCAGCATTTT.

This sequence joins TRBV4-3 and TRBJ1-2, with D perhaps matching TRBD1 (5 bases). Trimming removed 6 bases at V and 1 base at J, with 9 bases between. The CDR3 spans 13 residues. The V gene's germline CDR1 is LGHNA and CDR2 YSLEER. In DNA form, the CDR3 reads TGCGCCAGCAGGGCCGGGGGTAACTATGGCTACACCTTC. This translates into CASRAGGNYGYTF.

V usage is TRBV9 and J usage is TRBJ1-5; possibly TRBD1 for D (5 bases). Germline values: CDR1 SGDLS, CDR2 YYNGEE. This CDR3 spans 11 amino acids. Trimming removed 7 bases from V and 7 bases from J, with 9 bases in between. CDR3 DNA: TGTGCCAGCGGGGGGGGACAGCCCCAGCATTTT. It encodes CASGGGQPQHF.

This clone has a single count. V usage is TRBV5-1 and J usage is TRBJ2-1, with D perhaps TRBD2 (5 bases). The CDR3 sequence is 14 residues long. V lost 2 bases, J lost 9 bases, and 15 bases lay in between. Germline V gene data show CDR1 as SGHRS and CDR2 as YFSETQ. CDR3 sequence reads: CASSFWGKGSEQFF. In DNA form, the CDR3 reads TGCGCCAGCAGCTTCTGGGGAAAAGGGAGTGAGCAGTTCTTC. Using reference TRBV5-1 and TRBJ2-1 for the parts outside the CDR3, the full variable domain is KAGVTQTPRYLIKTRGQQVTLSCSPISGHRSVSWYQQTPGQGLQFLFEYFSETQRNKGNFPGRFSGRQFSNSRSEMNVSTLELGDSALYLCASSFWGKGSEQFFGPGTRLTVL.

The chain joins TRBV15 to TRBJ1-1; D call uncertain. Germline CDR1 reads LNHNV; CDR2 reads YYDKDF (reference sequence). The CDR3 has 13 residues. Trimming pared 1 base from V and 1 base from J, leaving 4 bases between. The CDR3 sequence is CATSRARNTEAFF. Here the CDR3 DNA reads TGTGCCACCAGCAGAGCGAGGAACACTGAAGCTTTCTTT.

The gene calls are TRBV3-1 (or the pseudogene TRBV3-2) and TRBJ1-2; no clear D gene. This CDR3 comprises 16 residues. Trimming cost V 0 bases and J 4 bases, with 15 bases left between them. Germline values: CDR1 LGHDT, CDR2 YNNKEL (reference sequence). This CDR3 reads CASSQDLTRAFYGYTF. CDR3 nucleotides: TGTGCCAGCAGCCAAGATTTAACGAGGGCTTTCTATGGCTACACCTTC.

This clone was observed a single time. J is TRBJ2-2 and V is TRBV5-1; no definite D call. CDR3 length equals 14 residues. Per the germline V gene, CDR1 is SGHRS and CDR2 is YFSETQ. V lost 0 bases and J lost 4, with 7 bases in between. CDR3 in DNA: TGCGCCAGCAGCTTGGGGGATCTCACCGGGGAGCTGTTTTTT. Its translation: CASSLGDLTGELFF. The whole variable domain, remainder taken from reference TRBV5-1 and TRBJ2-2, is KAGVTQTPRYLIKTRGQQVTLSCSPISGHRSVSWYQQTPGQGLQFLFEYFSETQRNKGNFPGRFSGRQFSNSRSEMNVSTLELGDSALYLCASSLGDLTGELFFGEGSRLTVL.

The chain combines TRBV7-3 with TRBJ1-3; tentative D call: TRBD1 (5 bases). Per germline, CDR1 SGHTA and CDR2 FQGTGA. Trimming removed 2 bases from V and 0 bases from J, with 8 bases in between. This CDR3 has 15 amino acids. The CDR3: CASSLGGSSGNTIYF. In nucleotides, the CDR3 is TGTGCCAGCAGCTTAGGGGGAAGCTCTGGAAACACCATATATTTT.

V gene TRBV19 combines with J gene TRBJ2-7; D is undetermined. Per germline, CDR1 LNHDA and CDR2 SQIVND (reference sequence). V lost 3 bases and J lost 3, with 12 bases in between. CDR3 length: 14 residues. CDR3 sequence (DNA): TGTGCCAGTAGTATCAGGCAGGTTGACTACGAGCAGTACTTC. Amino acids: CASSIRQVDYEQYF. The full variable domain, completed using reference TRBV19 and TRBJ2-7, is DGGITQSPKYLFRKEGQNVTLSCEQNLNHDAMYWYRQDPGQGLRLIYYSQIVNDFQKGDIAEGYSVSREKKESFPLTVTSAQKNPTAFYLCASSIRQVDYEQYFGPGTRLTVT.